The 6 T cell receptor beta chains below come from one sample, sequenced in a study of blood T cell repertoires in COVID-19. Assay used: immunoSEQ multiplex PCR; TCRdb lists only in-frame clones, some missing. This sample yields roughly 34,000 clones, of which approximately 91% are seen a single time; approximately 9.6% belongs to the top ten. Sequenced: peripheral blood. These receptors all stem from a human donor with active COVID-19. The donor label of this sample is uncertain.

CDR3 sequence: CASSIGQGRMRGNIQYF. The CDR3 coding sequence is TGTGCCAGCAGCATTGGACAGGGTCGGATGAGGGGAAACATTCAGTACTTC. This chain uses TRBV5-6 with TRBJ2-4, with 8 positions matching TRBD1. CDR1 SGHDT and CDR2 YYEEEE come from the germline V gene. V lost 4 bases, J lost 6 bases, and 15 bases stayed unmatched. The CDR3 is 17 residues long.

The V call is TRBV2, the J call TRBJ1-5; 7 nucleotides line up with TRBD1. The CDR3 runs 15 residues. After removal of 4 bases from V and 6 bases from J, the junction contained 9 bases not matched to a gene. Germline V gene lookup returns CDR1 SNHLY and CDR2 FYNNEI. This chain's CDR3 is CASSVDRVRSQPQHF. CDR3 sequence (DNA): TGTGCCAGCAGTGTAGACAGGGTACGTTCTCAGCCCCAGCATTTT.

The CDR3 here is CASRGRERGDSPLHF. The DNA for the CDR3 is TGTGCCAGCAGGGGGCGGGAGAGGGGGGATTCACCCCTCCACTTT. This chain connects TRBV27 to TRBJ1-6; a weak D match, TRBD1 (6 bases). CDR1 and CDR2 (germline): MNHEY, SMNVEV (reference sequence). The CDR3 has 15 residues. V gave up 6 bases and J gave up 8 bases, with 17 bases separating them.

The chain is built from TRBV7-6 and TRBJ2-3; 10 bases are a match to TRBD2. CDR1 is SGHVS and CDR2 is FNYEAQ in the germline V gene. The CDR3 runs 16 residues. V shed 1 base and J 0 bases; nucleotides not matched to a gene: 1. CDR3 bases: TGTGCCAGCAGCTTAGGGGGACTAGCGAGCACAGATACGCAGTATTTT. Translation: CASSLGGLASTDTQYF.

The chain couples TRBV19 to TRBJ1-3, with D hard to call. CDR3 length: 14 amino acids. In germline, CDR1 is LNHDA, CDR2 SQIVND (reference sequence). Trimming stripped 4 bases from V and 2 bases from J, with 9 bases between. CDR3 sequence (DNA): TGTGCCAGTAGTAATTGGGGAGCTGGAAACACCATATATTTT. It encodes CASSNWGAGNTIYF. The variable domain in full, completed from reference TRBV19 and TRBJ1-3, reads DGGITQSPKYLFRKEGQNVTLSCEQNLNHDAMYWYRQDPGQGLRLIYYSQIVNDFQKGDIAEGYSVSREKKESFPLTVTSAQKNPTAFYLCASSNWGAGNTIYFGEGSWLTVV.

The chain carries TRBV15 and TRBJ1-5, with D unclear. The CDR3 has 15 residues. Per the germline V gene, CDR1 is LNHNV and CDR2 is YYDKDF (reference sequence). V lost 0 bases, J lost 4 bases, and 10 bases lay in between. DNA for the CDR3: TGTGCCACCAGCAGAGAAGAGCCCCCAAATCAGCCCCAGCATTTT. It codes for CATSREEPPNQPQHF. The full variable domain, with the rest looked up from reference TRBV15 and TRBJ1-5, is DAMVIQNPRYQVTQFGKPVTLSCSQTLNHNVMYWYQQKSSQAPKLLFHYYDKDFNNEADTPDNFQSRRPNTSFCFLDIRSPGLGDTAMYLCATSREEPPNQPQHFGDGTRLSIL.